This TCR beta chain was recorded in a study of regulatory T cells in long-lasting Graves disease. Overall study findings and caveats: Accuracy was possibly reduced by small sample size.

The authors built TCR beta libraries using iRepertoire HTBI primers and Arm-PCR of CDR3 regions. TCRdb ran MiXCR on the multiplex PCR reads and lists one entry per CDR3 protein. The table shows about 450,000 distinct CDR3 sequences, with about 16% occurring only once. Time point given: newly diagnosed GD, antithyroid drugs for less than 3 months. Researchers made the TCR library from RNA that was extracted from PBMCs. Germline CDR1 is DFQATT and CDR2 is SNEGSKA (reference sequence). The CDR3 sequence is 13 residues long. The germline V and J ends were trimmed by 6 bases and 6 bases, with 17 bases remaining between them. This clonotype was seen repeatedly, ten times or more. Its antigen is as yet unknown. Another study also made use of these data, one on T cells in Graves' hyperthyroidism and ophthalmopathy.

This chain joins TRBV20-1 and TRBJ1-2, with D possibly being TRBD1 (5 bases). This TCR derives from a woman in her thirties with Graves disease. The source material was peripheral blood mononuclear cells (PBMCs), sampled at new diagnosis, from a patient treated with antithyroid drugs. CDR3 in amino acids: CSAQLSGRNGYTF. As DNA, the CDR3 is TGCAGTGCCCAGCTGTCAGGGAGGAATGGCTACACCTTC.